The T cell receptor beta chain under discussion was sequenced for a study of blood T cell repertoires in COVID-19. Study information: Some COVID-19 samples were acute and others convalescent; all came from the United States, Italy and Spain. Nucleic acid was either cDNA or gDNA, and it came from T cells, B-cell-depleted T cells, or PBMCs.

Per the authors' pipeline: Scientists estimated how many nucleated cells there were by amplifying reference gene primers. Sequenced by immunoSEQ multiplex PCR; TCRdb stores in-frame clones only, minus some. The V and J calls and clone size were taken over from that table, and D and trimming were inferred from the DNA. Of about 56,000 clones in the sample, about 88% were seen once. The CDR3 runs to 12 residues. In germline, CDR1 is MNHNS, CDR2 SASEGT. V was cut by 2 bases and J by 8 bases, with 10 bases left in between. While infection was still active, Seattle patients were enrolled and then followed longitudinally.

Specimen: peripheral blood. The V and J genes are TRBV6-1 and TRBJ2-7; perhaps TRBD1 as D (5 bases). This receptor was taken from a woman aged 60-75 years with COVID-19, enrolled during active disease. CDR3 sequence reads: CASSEQRQKQYF. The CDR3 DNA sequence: TGTGCCAGCAGTGAACAAAGACAGAAGCAGTACTTC.